Shown below are 30 T cell receptor beta chains from a single sample sequenced in a study of blood T cell repertoires in COVID-19. Sequencing used immunoSEQ multiplex PCR; TCRdb keeps in-frame clones, though not all of them. The top ten hold roughly 1.2% of the sample, which has approximately 400,000 clones, 70% to 85% seen once. The sample comprised peripheral blood. These receptor sequences come from a human donor with acute or convalescent COVID-19. The donor label of this sample is uncertain.

This sequence joins TRBV10-2 and TRBJ2-2; 9 bases are shared with TRBD2. The CDR3 consists of 17 residues. From germline, CDR1 is WSHSY and CDR2 SAAADI. The junction had 7 bases not matched to a gene; V was cut back by 5 bases and J by 0 bases. CDR3 nucleotides: TGCGCCAGCAGTCGGCTAGCGGGACCCGCGAACACCGGGGAGCTGTTTTTT. Its translation is CASSRLAGPANTGELFF.

This clone showed up just a few times. This chain links TRBV5-1 with TRBJ2-7, with 12 bases matching TRBD2. J lost 0 bases, V lost 4 bases, and 5 bases had no gene match. Germline values: CDR1 SGHRS, CDR2 YFSETQ. CDR3 length equals 16 residues. CDR3 in DNA: TGCGCCAGCAGCGCGCGACTAGCGGGGGCCTCCTACGAGCAGTACTTC. Its translation: CASSARLAGASYEQYF. The full variable domain, its missing parts supplied by reference TRBV5-1 and TRBJ2-7, is KAGVTQTPRYLIKTRGQQVTLSCSPISGHRSVSWYQQTPGQGLQFLFEYFSETQRNKGNFPGRFSGRQFSNSRSEMNVSTLELGDSALYLCASSARLAGASYEQYFGPGTRLTVT.

This chain joins TRBV28 and TRBJ2-3; D not resolved. The CDR3 contains 14 residues. The V gene lost 6 bases and the J gene lost 3 bases, with 13 bases spanning the gap. CDR1 and CDR2 (germline): MDHEN, SYDVKM. The chain's CDR3 is CASRAPPATDTQYF. As DNA, the CDR3 is TGTGCCAGCAGAGCGCCTCCGGCGACAGATACGCAGTATTTT.

The V gene is TRBV21-1, the J gene TRBJ2-7; TRBD1 was called by the table and not checked on the DNA. TRBV21-1 is a pseudogene locus. This CDR3 is 14 amino acids long. As DNA, the CDR3 is TGTGCCAGCAGCAGCAGGGAAGTGGCCTACGAGCAGTACTTC. Encoded protein: CASSSREVAYEQYF.

The chain links TRBV5-1 to TRBJ1-1; 8 positions agree with TRBD1. V lost 0 bases and J lost 1; bases outside the gene matches: 8. Germline assignment: CDR1 SGHRS and CDR2 YFSETQ. The CDR3 sequence is 17 residues long. The CDR3 coding sequence is TGCGCCAGCAGCTTGGCTCCGACAGGGGCGGGGAACACTGAAGCTTTCTTT. Its protein is CASSLAPTGAGNTEAFF.

This clone was seen once. The V gene is TRBV19, the J gene TRBJ1-2, with a possible D match to TRBD1 (5 bases). The CDR3 runs to 16 residues. Germline CDR1 is LNHDA and CDR2 is SQIVND (reference sequence). V lost 5 bases to trimming and J lost 4 bases, with 20 bases between them. The CDR3 bases are TGTGCCAGTAGTCCCAACCGCGGGGCAACGGGCTATGGCTACACCTTC. Protein: CASSPNRGATGYGYTF.

The chain combines TRBV18 with TRBJ1-5; 7 bases are shared with TRBD1. Germline CDR1 and CDR2: KGHSH and LQKENI. The length of the CDR3 is 16 residues. Trimming removed 6 bases from V and 0 bases from J; junction bases left unmatched: 8. The chain's CDR3 is CASSSAGGNSNQPQHF. The CDR3 DNA follows: TGTGCCAGCTCTTCGGCAGGGGGAAATAGCAATCAGCCCCAGCATTTT.

The chain couples TRBV5-6 to TRBJ1-4; 7 bases line up with TRBD1. V lost 4 bases and J lost 7; bases outside the gene matches: 7. Per germline, CDR1 SGHDT and CDR2 YYEEEE. The CDR3 extends over 14 amino acids. The DNA for the CDR3 is TGTGCCAGCAGCCCTGGGACAGCGATTGAAAAACTGTTTTTT. Protein product: CASSPGTAIEKLFF.

V is TRBV30 and J is TRBJ1-6, with TRBD1 as a possible D gene (6 bases). This CDR3 is built from 14 residues. V was cut by 2 bases and J by 3 bases, with 8 bases left in between. Germline lookup yields CDR1 GTSNPN and CDR2 SVGIG (reference sequence). The CDR3 is CAWSSRGYNSPLHF. The CDR3 region has the DNA TGTGCCTGGAGTAGCAGGGGCTATAATTCACCCCTCCACTTT.

The chain combines TRBV6-5 with TRBJ1-1; tentatively, D is TRBD1 (6 bases). Trimming removed 6 bases at V and 6 bases at J, with 14 bases between. CDR1 MNHEY and CDR2 SVGAGI come from the germline V gene. This CDR3 comprises 13 residues. The CDR3 sequence is CASSPQGGPEAFF. For the CDR3, the DNA is TGTGCCAGCAGCCCACAGGGAGGGCCTGAAGCTTTCTTT.

This clone has more than one count but fewer than ten. J is TRBJ1-5 and V is TRBV30, with TRBD1 identical over 8 bases. CDR1 and CDR2 (germline): GTSNPN, SVGIG (reference sequence). CDR3 length equals 14 residues. Germline trimming cut 1 base from V and 2 bases from J; bases unmatched to any gene: 1. This CDR3 is CAWSGGQGNQPQHF. Written as DNA, the CDR3 is TGTGCCTGGAGTGGGGGACAGGGCAATCAGCCCCAGCATTTT.

This chain uses TRBV6-2 or TRBV6-3 with TRBJ2-1; TRBD2 matches 14 bases. The germline V gene has CDR1 MNHEY and CDR2 SVGEGT. This CDR3 comprises 17 residues. Losses at the gene ends were 2 bases for V and 6 bases for J; bases not matched to a gene: 6. DNA of the CDR3: TGTGCCAGCAGTTACCTGGGACTAGCGGGAGAGTCCAATGAGCAGTTCTTC. This gives the protein CASSYLGLAGESNEQFF.

This clone has a single count. The chain carries TRBV18 and TRBJ2-3, with D perhaps matching TRBD1 (6 bases). V was trimmed by 2 bases and J by 0 bases, leaving 9 bases between them. Germline lookup yields CDR1 KGHSH and CDR2 LQKENI. CDR3 length equals 15 residues. CDR3 DNA: TGTGCCAGCTCACCAGGGGGCTTAAGCACAGATACGCAGTATTTT. It codes for CASSPGGLSTDTQYF.

The V and J genes are TRBV4-1 and TRBJ1-4; TRBD1 matches 7 bases. The ends lost 2 bases at V and 1 base at J; junction bases unmatched: 1. The CDR3 is made up of 15 amino acids. The germline CDR1 and CDR2 sequences are MGHRA and YSYEKL. CDR3 region: CASSQNRGTNEKLFF. For the CDR3, the DNA is TGCGCCAGCAGCCAAAACAGGGGAACTAATGAAAAACTGTTTTTT.

In DNA form, the CDR3 reads TGTGCCAGCAGTGTATCGGGGGTCGAGCAGTACTTC. It is translated as CASSVSGVEQYF. The chain employs TRBV2 and TRBJ2-7, with D maybe TRBD2 (6 bases). V shed 4 bases and J shed 6 bases, with 10 bases lying between them. The CDR3 contains 12 residues. CDR1 is SNHLY and CDR2 is FYNNEI in the germline V gene. The full variable domain, in which reference TRBV2 and TRBJ2-7 provide the parts outside the CDR3, is EPEVTQTPSHQVTQMGQEVILRCVPISNHLYFYWYRQILGQKVEFLVSFYNNEISEKSEIFDDQFSVERPDGSNFTLKIRSTKLEDSAMYFCASSVSGVEQYFGPGTRLTVT.

The rearrangement joins TRBV7-2 to TRBJ2-1; TRBD2 aligns across 7 bases. The trim removed 2 bases at V and 6 bases at J, leaving 10 bases unmatched. From germline, CDR1 is SGHTA and CDR2 FQGNSA. The CDR3 runs 16 residues. Here the CDR3 DNA reads TGTGCCAGCAGCTTATGGGCTAGCGGCATTGGCAATGAGCAGTTCTTC. This sequence encodes CASSLWASGIGNEQFF.

The chain is built from TRBV5-6 and TRBJ2-1; D perhaps matches TRBD1 (6 bases). Trimming left V 3 bases short and J 4 bases short, with 17 bases between. The CDR3 has 16 residues. Germline assignment: CDR1 SGHDT and CDR2 YYEEEE. The CDR3 sequence is CASSWSLRTAYNEQFF. The CDR3 DNA is TGTGCCAGCAGCTGGAGCCTACGGACAGCGTACAATGAGCAGTTCTTC.

This chain uses TRBV18 with TRBJ2-1; TRBD1 aligns across 10 bases. The CDR3 runs to 15 residues. Germline V lookup: CDR1 KGHSH, CDR2 LQKENI. Losses at the gene ends were 0 bases for V and 6 bases for J; bases not matched to a gene: 2. The CDR3 DNA sequence: TGTGCCAGCTCACCACCGGGACAGGGGTTCAATGAGCAGTTCTTC. Its protein is CASSPPGQGFNEQFF.

The chain recombines TRBV30 with TRBJ1-4; TRBD1 matches 8 bases. Per germline, CDR1 GTSNPN and CDR2 SVGIG (reference sequence). This CDR3 is 16 amino acids long. The V and J ends lost 1 base and 3 bases, in that order; junction bases with no gene match: 7. This CDR3 reads CAWSAGTGISNEKLFF. For the CDR3, the DNA is TGTGCCTGGAGTGCGGGGACAGGAATTTCTAATGAAAAACTGTTTTTT. Based on the CDR3 plus reference TRBV30 and TRBJ1-4, the full variable domain is SQTIHQWPATLVQPVGSPLSLECTVEGTSNPNLYWYRQAAGRGLQLLFYSVGIGQISSEVPQNLSASRPQDRQFILSSKKLLLSDSGFYLCAWSAGTGISNEKLFFGSGTQLSVL.

This clone was seen a handful of times. This rearrangement joins TRBV6-2 or TRBV6-3 to TRBJ2-7, with 7 bases identical to TRBD2. This CDR3 is 15 amino acids long. The germline V gene encodes CDR1 MNHEY and CDR2 SVGEGT. V shed 2 bases and J 3 bases; nucleotides not matched to a gene: 7. The CDR3 region has the DNA TGTGCCAGCAGTTACGTGGGGCTAGCGGACTACGAGCAGTACTTC. Amino acids: CASSYVGLADYEQYF.

The chain recombines TRBV7-2 with TRBJ2-5; D not resolved. V was clipped by 3 bases and J by 4 bases, with 6 bases between them. CDR1 is SGHTA, CDR2 FQGNSA, per germline. CDR3 length: 12 residues. The CDR3, as DNA: TGTGCCAGCAGCTTGGCCAGAGAGACCCAGTACTTC. Residues: CASSLARETQYF.

The CDR3 DNA is TGTGCCAGTAGTATAGCTGATGAAAAACTGTTTTTT. Protein: CASSIADEKLFF. This sequence joins TRBV19 and TRBJ1-4; D unresolved. CDR1 and CDR2 from the germline V gene are LNHDA and SQIVND (reference sequence). The germline V and J ends were trimmed by 1 base and 6 bases, with 3 bases remaining between them. The CDR3 is 12 residues long. Combining the CDR3 with reference TRBV19 and TRBJ1-4 gives the whole variable domain DGGITQSPKYLFRKEGQNVTLSCEQNLNHDAMYWYRQDPGQGLRLIYYSQIVNDFQKGDIAEGYSVSREKKESFPLTVTSAQKNPTAFYLCASSIADEKLFFGSGTQLSVL.

As DNA, the CDR3 is TGTGCCAGCAGGTACCACAGGGGGCCGAACACTGAAGCTTTCTTT. The encoded protein is CASRYHRGPNTEAFF. V is TRBV28 and J is TRBJ1-1, with TRBD1 matching 9 bases. CDR3 length: 15 amino acids. Germline CDR1 and CDR2: MDHEN and SYDVKM. After removal of 6 bases from V and 1 base from J, the junction contained 6 bases not matched to a gene.

This chain connects TRBV2 to TRBJ1-5; 9 bases map to TRBD1. With V trimmed by 6 bases and J by 7 bases, 10 bases remained unmatched. Looked up from germline, CDR1 is SNHLY and CDR2 is FYNNEI. This CDR3 is 15 amino acids long. The CDR3 DNA is TGTGCCAGCAGAGCTACAGGGGGCATCAACCAGCCCCAGCATTTT. Encoded protein: CASRATGGINQPQHF.

The chain combines TRBV23-1 with TRBJ1-1; a weak D match, TRBD1 (5 bases). TRBV23-1 is classed as an ORF, of uncertain function. The CDR3 is made up of 13 amino acids. V was clipped by 6 bases and J by 0 bases, with 8 bases between them. CDR3 coding DNA: TGCGCCAGCAGGATGACAGTGAACACTGAAGCTTTCTTT. Residues: CASRMTVNTEAFF.

The chain recombines TRBV14 with TRBJ1-1, with 12 nucleotides matching TRBD1. The CDR3 loop spans 18 amino acids. The junction had 15 bases not matched to a gene; V was cut back by 4 bases and J by 6 bases. Germline CDR1 is SGHDN and CDR2 is FVKESK. This chain's CDR3 is CASSRNLGQGAAKAEAFF. The CDR3 DNA is TGTGCCAGCAGCCGAAACCTGGGACAGGGGGCGGCCAAGGCTGAAGCTTTCTTT.

The rearrangement links TRBV19 to TRBJ1-2, with 9 positions matching TRBD1. The CDR3 consists of 17 residues. V trimming: 4 bases; J trimming: 7 bases; junction bases outside the gene matches: 16. Germline V gene data show CDR1 as LNHDA and CDR2 as SQIVND (reference sequence). The DNA for the CDR3 is TGTGCCAGTAGTAGACTCGCACCCGGACAGGGGAGATCTGGCTACACCTTC. As protein: CASSRLAPGQGRSGYTF.

The chain recombines TRBV28 with TRBJ1-2; possible D gene TRBD1, 5 bases. Between the trimmed V and J ends, which lost 9 bases and 2 bases, there was a span of 10 bases. The CDR3 consists of 12 residues. Germline CDR1 MDHEN, CDR2 SYDVKM. The DNA for the CDR3 is TGTGCCAGTGGGGCAGGAAACTATGGCTACACCTTC. Protein: CASGAGNYGYTF.

The chain links TRBV19 to TRBJ2-3, with TRBD2 matching 12 bases. The CDR3 loop spans 16 amino acids. Germline-derived CDR1 and CDR2 are LNHDA and SQIVND (reference sequence). J lost 7 bases, V lost 1 base, and 6 bases had no gene match. This CDR3 reads CASSIGGLAGYNTQYF. The CDR3 DNA is TGTGCCAGTAGTATAGGGGGACTAGCGGGCTACAATACGCAGTATTTT.

The chain uses TRBV7-8 and TRBJ2-5; 8 positions match TRBD1. This CDR3 is built from 16 residues. The J segment lost 4 bases and the V segment lost 5 bases, leaving 12 bases of the junction unmatched. CDR1 and CDR2 (germline): SGHVS, FQNEAQ. The CDR3 nucleotides read TGTGCCAGCAGCCATCGACAGGGGTTGAGGTCAGAGACCCAGTACTTC. This translates into CASSHRQGLRSETQYF.